This TCR beta chain is from a study of vaccination and CD4 T cells after COVID-19. This clonotype has more than one count but fewer than ten. The target antigen is unknown. Treatment meaning: approximately 9-day PBMC culture with coronavirus spike peptide pools or control peptides (ViraFEST assay). After culture for around ten days, isolation of CD4+ T cells was performed by negative selection. The V segment lost 2 bases and the J segment 6 bases; nucleotides outside the gene matches: 5. Germline-derived CDR1 and CDR2 are MNHEY and SVGAGI. This CDR3 spans 14 amino acids. The assay that was used to sequence DNA from cultured CD4+ T cells was the Oncomine TCR Beta short-read assay. Once CD4+ T cells had been cultured, genomic DNA was extracted from them. TCRdb processed the PCR reads anew with MiXCR; each CDR3 protein has one entry. The sample lists over 10,000 distinct CDR3 sequences, roughly 50% occurring once.

Sequenced sample: CD4+ T cells from blood, cultured in vitro. The sequence was collected from a human donor who had recovered from COVID-19. V is TRBV6-5 and J is TRBJ1-1, with 8 positions matching TRBD1. CDR3 loop: CASSYAQGVPEAFF. For the CDR3, the DNA is TGTGCCAGCAGTTACGCACAGGGGGTGCCTGAAGCTTTCTTT.